The T cell receptor beta chain under discussion was sequenced for a study of T cell repertoires in cytomegalovirus infection. At the level of the study: Public TCR beta signature analysis indicated the presence of both CMV infection and matching HLA type.

TCRdb ran MiXCR on the reads and lists one entry per CDR3 protein. The data show 200,000 to 250,000 distinct CDR3 sequences, 20% to 25% seen once. Germline CDR1 reads DFQATT; CDR2 reads SNEGSKA (reference sequence). The CDR3 consists of 13 residues. With 6 bases removed from V and 0 bases from J, the gap between germline ends came to 11 bases. This clonotype came up a few times. The TCR originated in a human donor in good health (CMV status not recorded). Some clones in this sample may be carry-over from other donors' samples. Sequenced material: CD8+ T cells from PBMCs. The chain is built from TRBV20-1 and TRBJ1-2; no clear D gene. The chain's CDR3 is CSAWPNSNYGYTF. The DNA of the CDR3 is TGCAGTGCCTGGCCGAATTCTAACTATGGCTACACCTTC.